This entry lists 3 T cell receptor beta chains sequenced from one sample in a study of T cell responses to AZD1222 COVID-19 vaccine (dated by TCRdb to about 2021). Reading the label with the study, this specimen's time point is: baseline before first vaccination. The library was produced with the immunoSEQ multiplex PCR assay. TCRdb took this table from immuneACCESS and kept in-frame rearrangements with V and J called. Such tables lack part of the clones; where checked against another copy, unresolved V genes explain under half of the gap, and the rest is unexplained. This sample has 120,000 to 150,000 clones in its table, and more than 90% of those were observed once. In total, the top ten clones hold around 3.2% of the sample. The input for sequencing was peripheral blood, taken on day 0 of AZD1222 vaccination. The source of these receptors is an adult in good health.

As DNA, the CDR3 is TGCGCCAGCAGCCAAGCCCTAGCAGCCCACGAGCAGTACTTC. This gives the protein CASSQALAAHEQYF. The V gene is TRBV4-1, the J gene TRBJ2-7; tentatively, D is TRBD2 (5 bases). This CDR3 has 14 amino acids. Deletions cut 1 base from V and 5 bases from J, with 12 bases between. Germline values: CDR1 MGHRA, CDR2 YSYEKL.

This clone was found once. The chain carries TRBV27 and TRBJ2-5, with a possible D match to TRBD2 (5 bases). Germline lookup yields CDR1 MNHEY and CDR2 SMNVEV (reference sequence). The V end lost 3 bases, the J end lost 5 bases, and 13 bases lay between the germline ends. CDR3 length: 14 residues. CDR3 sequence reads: CASSFSGWGETQYF. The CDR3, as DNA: TGTGCCAGCAGTTTTTCGGGGTGGGGTGAGACCCAGTACTTC.

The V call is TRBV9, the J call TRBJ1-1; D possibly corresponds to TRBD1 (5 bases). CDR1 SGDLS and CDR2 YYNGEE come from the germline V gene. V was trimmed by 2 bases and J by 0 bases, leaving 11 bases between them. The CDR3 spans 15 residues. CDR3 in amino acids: CASSVTGRMNTEAFF. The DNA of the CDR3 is TGTGCCAGCAGCGTCACGGGACGGATGAACACTGAAGCTTTCTTT.